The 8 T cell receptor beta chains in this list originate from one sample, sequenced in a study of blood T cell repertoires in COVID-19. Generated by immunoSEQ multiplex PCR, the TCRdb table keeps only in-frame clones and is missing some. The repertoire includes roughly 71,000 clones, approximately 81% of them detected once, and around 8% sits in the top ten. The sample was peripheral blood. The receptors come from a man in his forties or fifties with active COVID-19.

CDR3 nucleotide sequence: TGTGCCAGCAGTGAAGGGGGGACCCAGTACTTC. Amino acid sequence: CASSEGGTQYF. The chain recombines TRBV12-3 or TRBV12-4 with TRBJ2-5; tentative D call: TRBD1 (6 bases). The V and J ends lost 5 bases and 7 bases respectively, with 8 bases between them. The CDR3 has 11 amino acids.

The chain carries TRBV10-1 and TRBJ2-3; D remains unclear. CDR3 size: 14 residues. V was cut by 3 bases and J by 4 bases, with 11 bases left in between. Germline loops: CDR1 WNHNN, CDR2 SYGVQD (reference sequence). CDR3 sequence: CASSDGGYSDTQYF. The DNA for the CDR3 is TGCGCCAGCAGTGACGGCGGCTACTCAGATACGCAGTATTTT.

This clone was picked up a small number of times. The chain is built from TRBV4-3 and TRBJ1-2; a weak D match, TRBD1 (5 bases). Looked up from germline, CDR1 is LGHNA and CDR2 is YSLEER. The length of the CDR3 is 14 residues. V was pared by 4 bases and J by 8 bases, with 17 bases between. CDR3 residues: CASSPVGGRWGYTF. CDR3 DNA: TGCGCCAGCAGCCCCGTCGGGGGTCGGTGGGGCTACACCTTC.

The DNA for the CDR3 is TGTGCCAGCAGCCCGCTACTTTTGGTGACAGGCCTGGGGACTGAAGCTTTCTTT. Translating it yields CASSPLLLVTGLGTEAFF. The chain links TRBV7-9 to TRBJ1-1; D might be TRBD1 (6 bases). Per the germline V gene, CDR1 is SEHNR and CDR2 is FQNEAQ (reference sequence). CDR3 length: 18 amino acids. V was shortened by 5 bases and J by 5 bases, with 27 bases between the two germline ends. The variable domain in full, completed from reference TRBV7-9 and TRBJ1-1, reads DTGVSQNPRHKITKRGQNVTFRCDPISEHNRLYWYRQTLGQGPEFLTYFQNEAQLEKSRLLSDRFSAERPKGSFSTLEIQRTEQGDSAMYLCASSPLLLVTGLGTEAFFGQGTRLTVV.

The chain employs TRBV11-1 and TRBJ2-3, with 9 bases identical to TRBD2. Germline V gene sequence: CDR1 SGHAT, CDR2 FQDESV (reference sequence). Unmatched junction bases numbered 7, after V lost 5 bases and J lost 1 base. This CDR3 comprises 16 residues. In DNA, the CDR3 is TGTGCCAGCAGCCCCGGGGTAGCGGGAGGCACAGATACGCAGTATTTT. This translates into CASSPGVAGGTDTQYF.

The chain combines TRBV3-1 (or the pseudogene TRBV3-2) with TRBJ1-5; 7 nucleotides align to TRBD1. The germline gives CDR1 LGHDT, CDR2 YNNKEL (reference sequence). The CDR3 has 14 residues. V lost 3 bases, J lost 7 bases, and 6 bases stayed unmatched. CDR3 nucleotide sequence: TGTGCCAGCAGCCAGGGGACAGTAGGACAGCCCCAGCATTTT. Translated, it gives CASSQGTVGQPQHF.

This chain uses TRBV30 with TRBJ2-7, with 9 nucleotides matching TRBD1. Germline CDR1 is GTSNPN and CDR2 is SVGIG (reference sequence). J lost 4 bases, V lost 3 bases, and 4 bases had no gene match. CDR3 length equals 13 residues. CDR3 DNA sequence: TGTGCCTGGAGAGGGACAGGGATTTACGAGCAGTACTTC. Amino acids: CAWRGTGIYEQYF.

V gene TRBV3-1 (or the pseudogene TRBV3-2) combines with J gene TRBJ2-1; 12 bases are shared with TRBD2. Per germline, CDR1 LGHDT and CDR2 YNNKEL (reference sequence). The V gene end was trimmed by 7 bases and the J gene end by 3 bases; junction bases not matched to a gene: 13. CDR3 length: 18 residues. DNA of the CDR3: TGTGCCAGCAACCTACTAGCGGGGGGACCCGCTCTCTACAATGAGCAGTTCTTC. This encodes CASNLLAGGPALYNEQFF.